The clone carrying this T cell receptor (beta chain) was picked up a small number of times. Primed by a sample-barcoded 5' primer and a J-beta primer mix, a second PCR proceeded for 7 to 11 cycles. Samples each returned at least 2.5 million CDR3-containing paired-end reads. Using its own MiXCR run on the 5' RACE reads, TCRdb lists one record per CDR3 protein. This table holds 1.5 million to 2 million distinct CDR3 sequences, roughly 28% found once. This entry comes from a study of blood T cells in healthy people across ages. Study overall: Template switching captured about one barcoded beta molecule per two T cells.

CDR3 length: 13 amino acids. V lost 5 bases, J lost 9 bases, and 9 bases stayed unmatched. CDR1 and CDR2 (germline): MNHEY, SVGAGI. This sequence was found in a woman in her 30s in good health. The V call is TRBV6-5, the J call TRBJ1-1, with 7 nucleotides matching TRBD1. Source material: blood. CDR3 region: CASSTTTGVKAFF. CDR3 DNA sequence: TGTGCCAGCAGTACAACAACAGGGGTAAAAGCTTTCTTT.